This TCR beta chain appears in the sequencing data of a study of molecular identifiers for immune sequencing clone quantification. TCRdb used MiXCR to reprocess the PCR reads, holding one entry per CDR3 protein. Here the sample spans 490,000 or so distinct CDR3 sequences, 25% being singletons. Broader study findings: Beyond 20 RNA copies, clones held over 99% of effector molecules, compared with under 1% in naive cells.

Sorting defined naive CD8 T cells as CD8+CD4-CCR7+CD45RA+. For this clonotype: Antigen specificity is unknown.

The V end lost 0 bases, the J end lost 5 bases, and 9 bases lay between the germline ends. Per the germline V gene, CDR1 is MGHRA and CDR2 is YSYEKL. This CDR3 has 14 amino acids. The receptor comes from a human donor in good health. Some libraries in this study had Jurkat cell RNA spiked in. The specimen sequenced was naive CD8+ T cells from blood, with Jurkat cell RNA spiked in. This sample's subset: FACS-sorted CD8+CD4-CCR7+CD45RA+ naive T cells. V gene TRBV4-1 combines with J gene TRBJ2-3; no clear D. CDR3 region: CASSQEARIDTQYF. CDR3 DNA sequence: TGCGCCAGCAGCCAAGAGGCCAGGATAGATACGCAGTATTTT.